The next 19 T cell receptor beta chains were all read from a single sample in a study of T and B cells in COVID-19 patients. From blood, about 250-500 ng of genomic DNA served as TRB template. Multiplex PCR with BIOMED2 TRB-A/B primer pools amplified TRB rearrangements. TCRdb called the multiplex PCR reads again in MiXCR, with one record for every CDR3 protein. This table has about 27,000 distinct CDR3 sequences, about 30% appearing once. Material: blood. The source is a human donor who had recovered from COVID-19.

This clonotype was recorded many times. The J gene is TRBJ2-5, the V gene TRBV5-5; D is uncertain. Germline loops: CDR1 SGHKS, CDR2 YYEKEE (reference sequence). The CDR3 totals 13 residues. V lost 0 bases to trimming and J lost 4 bases, with 7 bases between them. The CDR3 DNA follows: TGTGCCAGCAGCTTGGGCAGGACAGAGACCCAGTACTTC. Protein sequence: CASSLGRTETQYF.

The chain is built from TRBV5-1 and TRBJ1-1, with D possibly TRBD1 on 6 matching bases. Germline loops: CDR1 SGHRS, CDR2 YFSETQ. The V gene lost 6 bases and the J gene lost 3 bases, with 15 bases spanning the gap. The CDR3 extends over 14 amino acids. For the CDR3, the DNA is TGCGCCAGCACCCTTGAACAGGGATACACTGAAGCTTTCTTT. Its translation: CASTLEQGYTEAFF.

This clonotype showed up just once. This may be a read error: a much more frequent sequence differs by one nucleotide. This chain links TRBV6-5 with TRBJ2-1; D is ambiguous. CDR1 MNHEY and CDR2 SVGAGI come from the germline V gene. The CDR3 consists of 13 residues. The CDR3 spells CASCWKQYIEQFF. The DNA of the CDR3 is TGTGCCAGCTGTTGGAAGCAGTACATTGAGCAGTTCTTC.

The chain is built from TRBV4-3 and TRBJ2-1; TRBD1 agrees at 7 bases. V was pared by 3 bases and J by 7 bases, with 9 bases of the junction left unmatched. The CDR3 has 15 residues. The V gene's germline CDR1 is LGHNA and CDR2 YSLEER. CDR3 in DNA: TGCGCCAGCAGCCATCGCCGGGACAGCTTTAATGAGCAGTTCTTC. Its protein product is CASSHRRDSFNEQFF.

The CDR3 DNA reads TGTGCCAGCGGACTAGCGGGGGCCTGGGGGGATACGCAGTATTTT. It specifies CASGLAGAWGDTQYF. The chain joins TRBV6-1 to TRBJ2-3; TRBD2 agrees at 13 bases. CDR3 length: 15 amino acids. Germline CDR1 is MNHNS and CDR2 is SASEGT. Trimming at V came to 8 bases and at J to 6 bases, leaving 8 bases not matched to a gene.

By share, this clonotype counts as medium-sized. The chain joins TRBV6-5 to TRBJ2-1; TRBD2 aligns across 8 bases. The CDR3 spans 14 residues. V dropped 6 bases and J dropped 3; count of bases not matched to a gene: 4. Germline lookup yields CDR1 MNHEY and CDR2 SVGAGI. The CDR3: CASSPGLVYNEQFF. The CDR3 DNA reads TGTGCCAGCAGCCCGGGACTAGTCTACAATGAGCAGTTCTTC.

V usage is TRBV20-1 and J usage is TRBJ2-7; 13 bases line up with TRBD2. Germline CDR1 is DFQATT and CDR2 is SNEGSKA (reference sequence). V shed 5 bases and J 5 bases; nucleotides not matched to a gene: 9. The CDR3 has 15 residues. The CDR3 DNA follows: TGCAGTGCTCCCCGGACTAGCGGGAGTAATAACGAGCAGTACTTC. Its translation: CSAPRTSGSNNEQYF.

In its sample, this clonotype was seen a few times. V usage is TRBV6-5 and J usage is TRBJ2-7, with D uncertain. V was trimmed by 3 bases and J by 3 bases, leaving 9 bases between them. In germline, CDR1 is MNHEY, CDR2 SVGAGI. The CDR3 extends over 13 amino acids. The CDR3 DNA reads TGTGCCAGCAGTTATGTACTGAACTACGAGCAGTACTTC. Translated: CASSYVLNYEQYF.

The V and J genes are TRBV6-5 and TRBJ1-1, with 8 bases matching TRBD1. The CDR3 is made up of 13 amino acids. The junction had 4 bases not matched to a gene; V was cut back by 5 bases and J by 5 bases. Per germline, CDR1 MNHEY and CDR2 SVGAGI. The CDR3 loop reads CASSEDRGTEAFF. The CDR3 DNA reads TGTGCCAGCAGTGAAGACAGGGGAACTGAAGCTTTCTTT.

In its sample, this clonotype was seen a few times. The chain employs TRBV6-2 or TRBV6-3 and TRBJ2-1; no definite D call. The V gene's germline CDR1 is MNHEY and CDR2 SVGEGT. The CDR3 extends over 15 amino acids. V lost 0 bases, J lost 8 bases, and 14 bases lay in between. The CDR3 DNA sequence: TGTGCCAGCAGTTACTCTACCCTCCTCGGGTATGAGCAGTTCTTC. It is translated as CASSYSTLLGYEQFF.

The chain recombines TRBV28 with TRBJ2-3; 11 bases match TRBD2. Looked up from germline, CDR1 is MDHEN and CDR2 is SYDVKM. Trimming cost V 4 bases and J 1 base; bases outside gene matches: 1. The CDR3 consists of 15 residues. The CDR3 DNA reads TGTGCCAGCAGTTATAGCGGGAGGGGCACAGATACGCAGTATTTT. It translates to CASSYSGRGTDTQYF. The full variable domain, with the rest looked up from reference TRBV28 and TRBJ2-3, is DVKVTQSSRYLVKRTGEKVFLECVQDMDHENMFWYRQDPGLGLRLIYFSYDVKMKEKGDIPEGYSVSREKKERFSLILESASTNQTSMYLCASSYSGRGTDTQYFGPGTRLTVL.

The V call is TRBV5-5, the J call TRBJ1-2, with D tentatively TRBD1 (5 bases). The V gene's germline CDR1 is SGHKS and CDR2 YYEKEE (reference sequence). Deletions cut 2 bases from V and 5 bases from J, with 7 bases between. This CDR3 has 12 amino acids. The CDR3 spells CASSFRGYGYTF. The DNA for the CDR3 is TGTGCCAGCAGCTTTAGGGGATATGGCTACACCTTC. The full variable domain, completed using reference TRBV5-5 and TRBJ1-2, is DAGVTQSPTHLIKTRGQQVTLRCSPISGHKSVSWYQQVLGQGPQFIFQYYEKEERGRGNFPDRFSARQFPNYSSELNVNALLLGDSALYLCASSFRGYGYTFGSGTRLTVV.

This clonotype was counted a few times. Sequence at one end of the junction differs from germline and may be a read error. The V call is TRBV12-3 or TRBV12-4, the J call TRBJ2-1; 9 positions agree with TRBD2. The length of the CDR3 is 14 residues. In DNA, the CDR3 is TGTGCCAGCAGTGTAGCGGGGGCATACAATGAGCAGTTCTTC. This encodes CASSVAGAYNEQFF.

This sequence joins TRBV20-1 and TRBJ2-2, with 9 bases identical to TRBD1. With V trimmed by 2 bases and J by 9 bases, 13 bases remained unmatched. Germline CDR1 reads DFQATT; CDR2 reads SNEGSKA (reference sequence). The CDR3 consists of 16 residues. Here the CDR3 DNA reads TGCAGTGCTAGACCCAAACCGGGACAGGGTCACCGGGAGCTGTTTTTT. Translated, it gives CSARPKPGQGHRELFF.

V gene TRBV6-2 or TRBV6-3 combines with J gene TRBJ2-5; D may be TRBD2 (6 bases). V gave up 5 bases and J gave up 5 bases, with 21 bases separating them. This CDR3 contains 16 residues. Germline V lookup: CDR1 MNHEY, CDR2 SVGEGT. The CDR3, as DNA: TGTGCCAGCAGTGACTTCGTTACTAGCACGACGGAGACCCAGTACTTC. The encoded protein is CASSDFVTSTTETQYF.

V usage is TRBV5-5 and J usage is TRBJ1-1; TRBD1 agrees at 8 bases. This CDR3 is 14 amino acids long. The germline V gene encodes CDR1 SGHKS and CDR2 YYEKEE (reference sequence). V trimming: 5 bases; J trimming: 4 bases; junction bases outside the gene matches: 7. The CDR3 DNA is TGTGCCAGCAGGCCGGGACAGGCTGGCACTGAAGCTTTCTTT. Translation gives CASRPGQAGTEAFF.

At least ten counts were recorded for this clonotype. This rearrangement joins TRBV19 to TRBJ1-5; a weak D match, TRBD1 (5 bases). The germline gives CDR1 LNHDA, CDR2 SQIVND (reference sequence). The germline V and J ends were trimmed by 8 bases and 0 bases, with 11 bases remaining between them. This CDR3 contains 14 residues. The CDR3 DNA sequence: TGTGCCAGTGAGTGGGGGAATAGCAATCAGCCCCAGCATTTT. Its protein product is CASEWGNSNQPQHF.

The rearrangement joins TRBV7-9 to TRBJ1-2; no clear D gene. Germline CDR1 is SEHNR and CDR2 is FQNEAQ (reference sequence). This CDR3 spans 15 amino acids. Trimming stripped 7 bases from V and 3 bases from J, with 18 bases between. The CDR3 DNA reads as TGTGCCAGCACTCAGGTGGGGAGTCCCGACTATGGCTACACCTTC. This translates into CASTQVGSPDYGYTF.

The chain has TRBV20-1 and TRBJ2-5, with 12 nucleotides matching TRBD2. Germline CDR1 DFQATT, CDR2 SNEGSKA (reference sequence). This CDR3 is 13 amino acids long. The CDR3: CRLGLAGKETQYF. CDR3 DNA sequence: TGCAGGCTAGGACTAGCGGGGAAAGAGACCCAGTACTTC.